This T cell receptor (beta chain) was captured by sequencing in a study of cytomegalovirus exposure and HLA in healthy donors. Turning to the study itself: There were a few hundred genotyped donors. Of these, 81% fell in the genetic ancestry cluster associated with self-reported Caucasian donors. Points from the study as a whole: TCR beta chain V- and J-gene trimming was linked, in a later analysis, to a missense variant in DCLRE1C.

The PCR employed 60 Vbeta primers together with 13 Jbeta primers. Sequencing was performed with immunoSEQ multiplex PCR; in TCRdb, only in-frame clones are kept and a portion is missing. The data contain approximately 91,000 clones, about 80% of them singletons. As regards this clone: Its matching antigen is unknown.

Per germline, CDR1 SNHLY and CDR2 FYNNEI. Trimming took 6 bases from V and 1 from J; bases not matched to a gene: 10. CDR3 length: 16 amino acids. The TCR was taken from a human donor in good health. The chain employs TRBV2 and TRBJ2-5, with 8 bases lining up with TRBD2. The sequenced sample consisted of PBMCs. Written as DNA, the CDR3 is TGTGCCAGCAGGGCGGGGACTAGGGGTCCCCAAGAGACCCAGTACTTC. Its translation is CASRAGTRGPQETQYF.